A single T cell receptor beta chain is shown here with its context. Its antigen is still unknown. V shed 6 bases and J 6 bases; nucleotides not matched to a gene: 4. Germline CDR1 and CDR2: ENHRY and SYGVKD. CDR3 length: 12 amino acids. TCRdb re-called the 5' RACE reads through MiXCR, storing one row per CDR3 protein. The sample contains under 500,000 distinct CDR3 sequences, about 13% of which appear only once. This entry is derived from a study of identical twins. Study-wide results and caveats: The conclusions drew on cross-sectional statistical analysis instead of tracking the same donors. Fewer insertions marked abundant cord blood beta clonotypes; young adult naive trended weakly, memory not at all. There is a chance that invariant MAIT and iNKT cells partially muddied zero-insertion analyses. Models underestimated TCR alpha sharing (out-of-frame) in monozygotic twins.

This sample also belongs to another study, concerning yellow fever vaccine responses in identical twins.

The V gene is TRBV10-3, the J gene TRBJ2-7; 8 bases agree with TRBD1. The source of this sequence is a woman under 30 in good health. Sequenced: CD4+ T cells sorted from blood. The CDR3 region is CAISYTGGEQYF. Written as DNA, the CDR3 is TGTGCCATCAGCTACACAGGGGGCGAGCAGTACTTC.